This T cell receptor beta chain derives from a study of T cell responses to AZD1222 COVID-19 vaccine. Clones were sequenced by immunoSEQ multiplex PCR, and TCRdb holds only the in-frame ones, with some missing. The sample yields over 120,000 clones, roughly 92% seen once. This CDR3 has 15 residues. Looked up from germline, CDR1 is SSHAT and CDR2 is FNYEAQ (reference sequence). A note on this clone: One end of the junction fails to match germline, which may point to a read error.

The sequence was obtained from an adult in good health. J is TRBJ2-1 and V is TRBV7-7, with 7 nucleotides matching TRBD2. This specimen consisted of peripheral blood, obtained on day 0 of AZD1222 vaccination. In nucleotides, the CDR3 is TGTGCTAGCAGCTTGTTAGCGGGTGAGAACAATGAGCAGTTCTTC. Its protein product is CASSLLAGENNEQFF.